These 5 T cell receptor beta chains share one sample of origin, sequenced in a study of CD8+CD57+ T cells in acquired aplastic anemia. Genomic DNA templated the TCR beta VDJ and CDR3 profiling. Using its own MiXCR run on the reads, TCRdb lists one record per CDR3 protein. The table records more than 150,000 distinct CDR3 sequences, 35% to 50% of them present only once. Specimen: sorted CD4+, CD8+, or CD8+CD57+ T cells (not recorded which) from PBMCs. Source of these receptors: a human donor in good health.

The rearrangement uses TRBV12-5 and TRBJ2-7, with D perhaps matching TRBD2 (5 bases). The CDR3 totals 15 residues. V lost 2 bases and J lost 0, with 11 bases in between. Germline CDR1 reads LGHNT; CDR2 reads FRNRAP. Here the CDR3 reads CASGLPSGRSYEQYF. CDR3 DNA sequence: TGTGCTAGTGGTTTGCCCAGCGGTCGCTCCTACGAGCAGTACTTC.

With regard to this clonotype: At one end, the junction sequence differs from germline, possibly due to a read error. The J gene is TRBJ2-1, the V gene TRBV5-4; 8 bases map to TRBD1. Germline V gives CDR1 SGHNT, CDR2 YYREEE (reference sequence). The CDR3 length is 15 residues. The CDR3 nucleotides read TGTGCCAGCAGCCTGGACAGGGTAAGAAACAATGAGCAGTTGTTC. Amino acids: CASSLDRVRNNEQLF.

Comments on this clonotype: A much larger clonotype is one base distant, so this may be a read error. CDR3 nucleotides: TGTGCCAGCAGTTCCACCGGGACAGGGGGCTACGAGCAGTACTTC. Translating it yields CASSSTGTGGYEQYF. V usage is TRBV6-5 and J usage is TRBJ2-7; 11 nucleotides align to TRBD1. The V and J ends lost 4 bases and 3 bases, in that order; junction bases with no gene match: 5. Per the germline V gene, CDR1 is MNHEY and CDR2 is SVGAGI. CDR3 size: 15 residues.

The gene calls are TRBV4-2 and TRBJ2-6; 7 nucleotides align to TRBD2. This CDR3 is 19 amino acids long. CDR1 LGHNA and CDR2 YNFKEQ come from the germline V gene. The J segment lost 4 bases and the V segment lost 4 bases, leaving 16 bases of the junction unmatched. The CDR3 region has the DNA TGTGCCAGCAGCCCCCGGACTAGTTTTCCCCCTCCCGGGGCCAACGTCCTGACTTTC. This codes for CASSPRTSFPPPGANVLTF.

A note on this clonotype: A much larger clone is a single base away; this may be a read error. This chain uses TRBV18 with TRBJ2-5; D call uncertain. Germline-derived CDR1 and CDR2 are KGHSH and LQKENI. The CDR3 sequence is 11 residues long. Trimming removed 4 bases at V and 9 bases at J, with 9 bases between. In DNA, the CDR3 is TGTGCCAGCTCACAACGTAAGGCCCAGTACTTC. The encoded protein is CASSQRKAQYF.